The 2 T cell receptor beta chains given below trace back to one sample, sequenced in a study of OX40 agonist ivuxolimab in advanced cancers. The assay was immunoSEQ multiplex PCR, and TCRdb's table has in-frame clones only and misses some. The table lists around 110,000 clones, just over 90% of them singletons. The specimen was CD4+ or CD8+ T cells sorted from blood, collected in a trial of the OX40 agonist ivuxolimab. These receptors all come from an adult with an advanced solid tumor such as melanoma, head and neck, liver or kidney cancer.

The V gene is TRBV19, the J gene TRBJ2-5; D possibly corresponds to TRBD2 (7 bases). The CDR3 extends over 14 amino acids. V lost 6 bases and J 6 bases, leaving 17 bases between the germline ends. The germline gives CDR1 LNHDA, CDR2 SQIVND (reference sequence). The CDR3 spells CASSPFRGAQTQYF. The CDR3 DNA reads TGTGCCAGTAGCCCCTTTCGGGGGGCCCAGACCCAGTACTTC.

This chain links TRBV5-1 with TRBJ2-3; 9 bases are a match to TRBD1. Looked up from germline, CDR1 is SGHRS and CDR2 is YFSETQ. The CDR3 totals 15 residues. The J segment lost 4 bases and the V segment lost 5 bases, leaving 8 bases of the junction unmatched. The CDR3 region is CASRWTGAVADTQYF. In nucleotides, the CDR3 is TGCGCCAGCAGGTGGACAGGGGCCGTCGCAGATACGCAGTATTTT.